What follows describes a single TCR beta chain. No antigen is known for it. The record has no base qualities; no much larger clone is one base away. Synthetic TCR analog templates were spiked into each PCR so that absolute template abundance could be estimated from read counts. The immunoSEQ assay was used to amplify TCRbeta CDR3 regions from genomic DNA with bias-controlled V and J gene primers. Rearranged TCRbeta segments were sequenced at approximately 20X coverage. In the authors' own workflow: Sequencing errors were corrected by clustering and CDR3s were annotated against IMGT to assign V, D and J genes. Downstream analyses used only productive TCRbeta rearrangements and left out out-of-frame or stop-codon sequences. To compute clonality, Shannon entropy was normalized by the log of the number of unique productive sequences and then subtracted from one. Clones differing between time points or between blood and tumor were identified by Fisher's exact test with Benjamini-Hochberg correction at adjusted p below 0.01. The table was pulled from immuneACCESS by TCRdb, which kept in-frame rearrangements only. Such tables lose some clones; where checked, under half of the loss comes from unresolved V genes, and the rest has no known cause. Clone size and the V and J calls come from that table; the DNA yielded D and trimming. This sample lists 40,000 to 45,000 clones; 83% were detected once. About 15% of the sample lies in the top ten.

What this sample's time point label stands for: peripheral blood 6 weeks after treatment start. A total of around 30 patients with locally advanced or metastatic urothelial carcinoma, treated at Memorial Sloan Kettering on a trial protocol, made up the cohort. Peripheral blood mononuclear cells were collected pretreatment and during treatment, with between 1 and 8 total time points obtained per patient. The Qiagen DNeasy Blood extraction kit was used to purify genomic DNA from total PBMCs and tumor samples. Collected pretreatment and during treatment, PBMCs were isolated and stored as previously described. This record belongs to a study of PD-L1 blockade in urothelial cancer (dated by TCRdb to 2017 to 2019). Regarding the complete study: All patients started therapy around 2014 and received atezolizumab 1,200 mg intravenously every 3 weeks. An ECOG performance status of 0 or 1 was recorded for the patients, and 0 to 3 prior chemotherapy regimens had been received by the patients. Durable clinical benefit was defined as progression-free survival longer than 6 months, and TCR features were also tested against progression-free and overall survival. In the same patients, whole exome sequencing and RNA sequencing of pretreatment tumors were performed in addition to TCR sequencing. Pretreatment tumor samples, along with matched peripheral blood serially collected before and after atezolizumab treatment, were subjected to TCR sequencing. Blood samples were analyzed at 3 weeks after treatment start (second dose) and at 6 weeks after treatment start. Pretreatment blood TCR-seq was available for nearly 30 patients, at least one posttreatment blood collection was obtained for approximately 25 patients, and tumor TCR-seq was available for approximately 25 patients. About nine tenths of the roughly 29 patients were males with bladder-origin urothelial cancer, and about 65% of the roughly 30 reported a prior smoking history. Somatic, immune and clinical correlates of response to PD-L1 blockade with atezolizumab in urothelial cancer were the focus of an exploratory multi-omic analysis. Durable clinical benefit was achieved by nine patients and was not achieved by 20 patients. A median of about 140,000 T cells and 80,000 or so unique TCRs was obtained from blood samples, and a median clonality of roughly 0.08 was observed. Results the study describes overall, beyond this receptor: Greater expansion of tumor-associated TCR clones in peripheral blood 3 weeks after the start of treatment was observed in patients with durable benefit (n of about 21, p = 0.022). Improved progression-free and overall survival was found to be associated with pretreatment peripheral blood TCR clonality below the median. Because the sample size was small (n of about 29) and many exploratory analyses were performed, the results are intended to be hypothesis-generating.

The CDR3 runs 15 amino acids, cysteine and phenylalanine included. The CDR3 DNA has 45 bases and is translated from base 1. The receptor comes from a man aged 55-75 years with urothelial cancer. Recombination connected TRBV21-1 to TRBJ1-6. TRBV21-1 is designated a pseudogene. The sample consisted of PBMCs, taken around atezolizumab (anti-PD-L1) treatment. The CDR3 is CASSTGVPENSPLHF. The DNA sequence reads TGTGCCAGCAGCACCGGCGTCCCGGAGAATTCACCCCTCCACTTT.